This is a list of T cell receptor beta chains from one sample in a study of cytomegalovirus exposure and HLA in healthy donors. Data came from immunoSEQ multiplex PCR; TCRdb stores just in-frame clones and leaves some out. The sample gives around 180,000 clones, 85% of which show up once; 1% is in the top ten. The sample was PBMCs. The receptors were gathered from a boy aged 2 to 9 in good health and CMV-seronegative. CDR3s include the opening cysteine and the closing phenylalanine or tryptophan. Each record gives: V gene, D gene, clone size, J gene, CDR3 DNA, CDR3 protein. D genes are given only for firm matches. Where a row states a size, it is once, few, many or the class of an expanded clone; other rows omit it.

V: TRBV9; D: TRBD1; size: -; J: TRBJ2-5; DNA: TGTGCCAGCAGCCCCTCCCCGGGGACAGAGAAGACCCAGTACTTC; CDR3: CASSPSPGTEKTQYF
V: TRBV28; D: TRBD1; size: -; J: TRBJ1-4; DNA: TGTGCCAGCAGTTCTCCGACAGGGGCGACTAATGAAAAACTGTTTTTT; CDR3: CASSSPTGATNEKLFF
V: TRBV6-5; D: TRBD1; size: -; J: TRBJ2-5; DNA: TGTGCCAGCATTAAACAGGGGGAAGAGACCCAGTACTTC; CDR3: CASIKQGEETQYF
V: TRBV18; D: TRBD1; size: -; J: TRBJ1-3; DNA: TGTGCCAGCTCACCCGGGACAGCAGAATCTGGAAACACCATATATTTT; CDR3: CASSPGTAESGNTIYF
V: TRBV5-4; D: -; size: -; J: TRBJ1-1; DNA: TGTGCCAGCCACAGTCTGAACACTGAAGCTTTCTTT; CDR3: CASHSLNTEAFF
V: TRBV5-1; D: -; size: once; J: TRBJ1-2; DNA: TGCGCCAGCAGCTTGGCACCCTACTGGTTCTATGGCTACACCTTC; CDR3: CASSLAPYWFYGYTF
V: TRBV6-5; D: -; size: -; J: TRBJ1-1; DNA: TGTGCCAGCAGTTATAATCGAGGGAACACTGAAGCTTTCTTT; CDR3: CASSYNRGNTEAFF
V: TRBV6-5; D: -; size: -; J: TRBJ2-3; DNA: TGTGCCAGCAGTTCCCATGCGCACACAGATACGCAGTATTTT; CDR3: CASSSHAHTDTQYF
V: TRBV5-4; D: TRBD1; size: few; J: TRBJ1-2; DNA: TGTGCCAGCAGCCCCCAGACAGGGGGAGGGTATGGCTACACCTTC; CDR3: CASSPQTGGGYGYTF
V: TRBV2; D: -; size: -; J: TRBJ2-1; DNA: TGTGCCAGCAGGACCCCGGGGAGAGGCAATGAGCAGTTCTTC; CDR3: CASRTPGRGNEQFF
V: TRBV13; D: -; size: few; J: TRBJ2-1; DNA: TGTGCCAGCAGCTTAGCGTCGAGCCTTCATGAGCAGTTCTTC; CDR3: CASSLASSLHEQFF
V: TRBV7-2; D: TRBD1; size: -; J: TRBJ1-4; DNA: TGTGCCAGCAGCTCCATACTCGGGACAGGGGAAAAACTGTTTTTT; CDR3: CASSSILGTGEKLFF
V: TRBV2; D: -; size: -; J: TRBJ2-3; DNA: TGTGCCAGCAGTCCGGACTCCGCCGGAGATACGCAGTATTTT; CDR3: CASSPDSAGDTQYF
V: TRBV5-5; D: TRBD1; size: -; J: TRBJ2-3; DNA: TGTGCCAGCAGCCGGGACAGCAGCACAGATACGCAGTATTTT; CDR3: CASSRDSSTDTQYF
V: TRBV30; D: -; size: -; J: TRBJ1-2; DNA: TGTGCCTGGAGTACGGGGGGCGGCTACACCTTC; CDR3: CAWSTGGGYTF
V: TRBV28; D: TRBD2; size: -; J: TRBJ2-1; DNA: TGTGCCAGCAGTTTTAGCGGGAGCAATGAGCAGTTCTTC; CDR3: CASSFSGSNEQFF
V: TRBV6-1; D: TRBD2; size: -; J: TRBJ2-7; DNA: TGTGCCAGCAGTGGACTAGCGGGAGGGCTCTACGTAGGCGAGCAGTACTTC; CDR3: CASSGLAGGLYVGEQYF
V: TRBV6-1; D: TRBD1; size: -; J: TRBJ1-5; DNA: TGTGCCACCTGGGGGGACAGACCACAGCCCCAGCATTTT; CDR3: CATWGDRPQPQHF
V: TRBV5-1; D: -; size: -; J: TRBJ1-2; DNA: TGCGCCAGCAGCCCCGCCGGGACACCTTATGGCTACACCTTC; CDR3: CASSPAGTPYGYTF
V: TRBV6-5; D: -; size: -; J: TRBJ2-1; DNA: TGTGCCAGCAGTTACTTCTCGGGACATGACAATGAGCAGTTCTTC; CDR3: CASSYFSGHDNEQFF
V: TRBV6-4; D: TRBD2; size: -; J: TRBJ2-3; DNA: TGTGCCAGCAGTGACTCCGCGGGGGGGCCCACAGATACGCAGTATTTT; CDR3: CASSDSAGGPTDTQYF
V: TRBV19; D: -; size: -; J: TRBJ2-3; DNA: TGTGCCAGTACTCGGGATAGGAACTTGGATAAAGATACGCAGTATTTT; CDR3: CASTRDRNLDKDTQYF
V: TRBV28; D: -; size: once; J: TRBJ2-1; DNA: TGTGCCAGCAGTTTGGGGGGTGGGGCGAATGAGCAGTTCTTC; CDR3: CASSLGGGANEQFF
V: TRBV2; D: -; size: -; J: TRBJ2-6; DNA: TGTGCCAGCGGAGTCTCCGGGGGGGCCAACGTCCTGACTTTC; CDR3: CASGVSGGANVLTF
V: TRBV7-9; D: -; size: -; J: TRBJ1-5; DNA: TGTGCCAGCAGCTTGCGCGAGCAGCCCCAGCATTTT; CDR3: CASSLREQPQHF
V: TRBV5-6; D: TRBD1; size: -; J: TRBJ1-1; DNA: TGTGCCAGCAGCTTATTACGACAGGGGGCAGGCACTGAAGCTTTCTTT; CDR3: CASSLLRQGAGTEAFF
V: TRBV27; D: -; size: -; J: TRBJ2-1; DNA: TGTGCCAGCAGTTTGGACAGCTCAAACTACAATGAGCAGTTCTTC; CDR3: CASSLDSSNYNEQFF
V: TRBV6-4; D: -; size: -; J: TRBJ1-2; DNA: TGTGCCAGCTGCGGACCTCGGACAGCCCAGGAAGGCTACACCTTC; CDR3: CASCGPRTAQEGYTF
V: TRBV28; D: TRBD2; size: -; J: TRBJ2-7; DNA: TGTGCCAGCAGTTTCCCGGGACTAGCGGGAGCGAGCTCCTACGAGCAGTACTTC; CDR3: CASSFPGLAGASSYEQYF
V: TRBV19; D: -; size: -; J: TRBJ1-2; DNA: TGTGCCAGTAGTGTATGGCCTGGGGGGTTTCGGATCGGTGGCTACACCTTC; CDR3: CASSVWPGGFRIGGYTF
V: TRBV6-5; D: -; size: once; J: TRBJ1-3; DNA: TGTGCCAGCAGTTACGGGCCAGGGGCTGGAAACACCATATATTTT; CDR3: CASSYGPGAGNTIYF
V: TRBV28; D: TRBD1; size: -; J: TRBJ1-5; DNA: TGTGCCAGCAGCCGGGGACAGGGGATCACTCAGCCCCAGCATTTT; CDR3: CASSRGQGITQPQHF
V: TRBV11-2; D: TRBD1; size: few; J: TRBJ1-1; DNA: TGTGCCAGCAGCCAGACAGGGGCCGCCACTGAAGCTTTCTTT; CDR3: CASSQTGAATEAFF
V: TRBV7-9; D: -; size: -; J: TRBJ2-5; DNA: TGTGCCAGCAGCTCGGGACCGGGAGACCAAGAGACCCAGTACTTC; CDR3: CASSSGPGDQETQYF
V: TRBV6-4; D: TRBD2; size: few; J: TRBJ2-2; DNA: TGTGCCAGCAGTAAGGGGACTAGCGGAACCGGGGAGCTGTTTTTT; CDR3: CASSKGTSGTGELFF
V: TRBV28; D: -; size: -; J: TRBJ2-7; DNA: TGTGCCAGCAAAGGCAGGGGCTACGAGCAGTACTTC; CDR3: CASKGRGYEQYF
V: TRBV6-5; D: -; size: few; J: TRBJ2-1; DNA: TGTGCCAGCAGTTACCAGGGGACGGATGCCAATGAGCAGTTCTTC; CDR3: CASSYQGTDANEQFF
V: TRBV19; D: -; size: once; J: TRBJ2-1; DNA: TGTGCCAGTAAGATCGGGTACAATGAGCAGTTCTTC; CDR3: CASKIGYNEQFF
V: TRBV12-2; D: -; size: -; J: TRBJ2-3; DNA: TGTGCAAGTCGCTCTCCTGACCCGAATAGCGCAGATACGCAGTATTTT; CDR3: CASRSPDPNSADTQYF
V: TRBV5-1; D: TRBD2; size: -; J: TRBJ2-5; DNA: TGCGCCAGCAGCTCCCAGACAGGGAAGACTAGCGGGAGGATTGGAACCCAGTACTTC; CDR3: CASSSQTGKTSGRIGTQYF
V: TRBV30; D: TRBD2; size: -; J: TRBJ2-1; DNA: TGTGCCTGGGCGGGACTAGCGGGACCCAATGAGCAGTTCTTC; CDR3: CAWAGLAGPNEQFF